One and the same sample provided the 10 T cell receptor beta chains below, sequenced in a study of patients with pleural tuberculosis. TCRdb itself ran the reads through MiXCR, one entry per CDR3 protein. The sample has around 50,000 distinct CDR3 sequences, 5.5% to 8% seen once. These receptors originate from a human donor with pleural tuberculosis.

Regarding this clonotype: An end of the junction does not agree with germline; a read error may underlie this. This sequence joins TRBV5-1 and TRBJ1-2; D is ambiguous. The CDR3 is 13 residues long. Germline values: CDR1 SGHRS, CDR2 YFSETQ. The CDR3: CASSLTPNYGCTF. The CDR3 DNA follows: TGCGCCAGCAGCTTGACACCGAACTATGGCTGCACCTTC.

About this clonotype: Just one base apart from a much larger clone, this may be a read error. The V gene is TRBV27, the J gene TRBJ2-1; 7 bases line up with TRBD1. Per the germline V gene, CDR1 is MNHEY and CDR2 is SMNVEV (reference sequence). CDR3 length: 12 amino acids. Here the CDR3 reads CAGSQGDNEQFF. DNA for the CDR3: TGTGCCGGCAGTCAGGGGGACAATGAGCAGTTCTTC.

This clonotype was seen repeatedly, ten times or more. A much larger clone sits a single nucleotide away, making a read error possible. This chain links TRBV20-1 with TRBJ1-1; D may be TRBD1 (6 bases). This CDR3 spans 12 amino acids. V lost 6 bases, J lost 6 bases, and 14 bases lay in between. The germline gives CDR1 DFQATT, CDR2 SNEGSKA (reference sequence). CDR3 coding DNA: TGCAGTGCGTGCCGGGGGCTAGCTGAAGCTTTCTTT. It translates to CSACRGLAEAFF.

This clonotype occurred many times. The gene calls are TRBV4-1 and TRBJ1-5; no clear D. This CDR3 comprises 15 residues. V lost 0 bases and J lost 5, with 11 bases in between. Per the germline V gene, CDR1 is MGHRA and CDR2 is YSYEKL. CDR3 coding DNA: TGCGCCAGCAGCCAAGAATTGGACGCCGATCAGCCCCAGCATTTT. It is translated as CASSQELDADQPQHF.

This clonotype was counted many times. The CDR3 region is CASSYTGDPVTDTQYF. CDR3 DNA: TGTGCCAGCAGTTACACAGGTGACCCAGTCACAGATACGCAGTATTTT. The genes are TRBV6-2 or TRBV6-3 and TRBJ2-3, with a possible D match to TRBD1 (5 bases). The CDR3 has 16 amino acids. Trimming took off 2 bases at V and 2 bases at J, with 14 bases between the two ends. Germline assignment: CDR1 MNHEY and CDR2 SVGEGT.

This clonotype was counted many times. The rearrangement links TRBV2 to TRBJ2-2; TRBD1 matches at 9 bases. The germline V gene encodes CDR1 SNHLY and CDR2 FYNNEI. This CDR3 is built from 18 residues. Losses at the gene ends were 2 bases for V and 0 bases for J; bases not matched to a gene: 7. The CDR3 loop reads CASSEPPRQGANTGELFF. Written as DNA, the CDR3 is TGTGCCAGCAGTGAACCTCCAAGACAGGGGGCGAACACCGGGGAGCTGTTTTTT. Variable domain in full (rest from reference TRBV2 and TRBJ2-2): EPEVTQTPSHQVTQMGQEVILRCVPISNHLYFYWYRQILGQKVEFLVSFYNNEISEKSEIFDDQFSVERPDGSNFTLKIRSTKLEDSAMYFCASSEPPRQGANTGELFFGEGSRLTVL.

This clonotype has ten or more counts. The gene calls are TRBV4-2 and TRBJ1-5; D might be TRBD1 (6 bases). The CDR3 loop spans 15 amino acids. The germline V and J ends were trimmed by 4 bases and 0 bases, with 10 bases remaining between them. Germline values: CDR1 LGHNA, CDR2 YNFKEQ. This CDR3 is CASSRTGSSNQPQHF. CDR3 DNA: TGTGCCAGCAGCCGAACAGGGTCTAGCAATCAGCCCCAGCATTTT.

Concerning this clonotype itself: This could be a read error, since a much larger clone is one nucleotide away. The chain carries TRBV5-4 and TRBJ1-2, with D unclear. Germline assignment: CDR1 SGHNT and CDR2 YYREEE (reference sequence). The CDR3 has 13 amino acids. The CDR3 here is CASSLDTNYGYAF. Here the CDR3 DNA reads TGTGCCAGCAGCTTGGATACAAACTATGGCTACGCCTTC. The complete variable domain, with remaining parts taken from reference TRBV5-4 and TRBJ1-2, reads ETGVTQSPTHLIKTRGQQVTLRCSSQSGHNTVSWYQQALGQGPQFIFQYYREEENGRGNFPPRFSGLQFPNYSSELNVNALELDDSALYLCASSLDTNYGYAFGSGTRLTVV.

This clonotype was seen repeatedly, ten times or more. The rearrangement joins TRBV6-5 to TRBJ1-2; D is unclear. From germline, CDR1 is MNHEY and CDR2 SVGAGI. Deletions cut 8 bases from V and 8 bases from J, with 15 bases between. This CDR3 has 12 residues. In DNA, the CDR3 is TGTGCCAGCGGAACTCGAGAGAAGGGCTACACCTTC. This sequence encodes CASGTREKGYTF.

The genes are TRBV4-1 and TRBJ2-5; possibly TRBD1 for D (5 bases). V lost 5 bases and J 3 bases, leaving 16 bases between the germline ends. This CDR3 contains 15 residues. Germline assignment: CDR1 MGHRA and CDR2 YSYEKL. Here the CDR3 DNA reads TGCGCCAGCAGCGATTCCCGTTCCAGGGAAGAGACCCAGTACTTC. Its translation is CASSDSRSREETQYF.